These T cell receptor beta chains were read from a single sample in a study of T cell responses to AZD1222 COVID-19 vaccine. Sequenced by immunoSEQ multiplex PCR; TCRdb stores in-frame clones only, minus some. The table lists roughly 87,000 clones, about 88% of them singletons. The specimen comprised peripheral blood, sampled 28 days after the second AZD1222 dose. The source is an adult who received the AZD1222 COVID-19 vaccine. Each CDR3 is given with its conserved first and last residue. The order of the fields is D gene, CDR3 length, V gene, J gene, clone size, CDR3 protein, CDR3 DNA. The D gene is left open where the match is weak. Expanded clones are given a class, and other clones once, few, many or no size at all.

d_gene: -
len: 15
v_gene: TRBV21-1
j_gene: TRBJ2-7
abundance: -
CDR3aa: CASSPEVSIPHEQYF
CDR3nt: TGTGCCAGCAGCCCGGAAGTCTCAATTCCCCACGAGCAGTACTTC

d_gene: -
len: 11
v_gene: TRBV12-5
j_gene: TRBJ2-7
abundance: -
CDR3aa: CASGLSHEQYF
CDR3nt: TGTGCTAGTGGTTTGTCCCACGAGCAGTACTTC

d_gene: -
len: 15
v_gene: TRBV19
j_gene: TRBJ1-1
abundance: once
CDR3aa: CASSISNRGNTEAFF
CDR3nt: TGTGCCAGTAGTATCAGTAATAGAGGGAACACTGAAGCTTTCTTT

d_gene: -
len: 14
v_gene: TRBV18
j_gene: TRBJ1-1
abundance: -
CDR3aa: CASSPNSKYTEAFF
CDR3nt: TGTGCCAGCTCACCTAACAGTAAATACACTGAAGCTTTCTTT

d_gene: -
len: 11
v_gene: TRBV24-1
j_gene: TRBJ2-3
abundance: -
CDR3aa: CATSDTDTQYF
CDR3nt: TGTGCCACCAGTGACACAGATACGCAGTATTTT

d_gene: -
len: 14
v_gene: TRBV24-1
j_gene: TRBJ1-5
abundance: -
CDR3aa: CATSDFFSNQPQHF
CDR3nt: TGTGCCACCAGTGATTTTTTTAGCAATCAGCCCCAGCATTTT

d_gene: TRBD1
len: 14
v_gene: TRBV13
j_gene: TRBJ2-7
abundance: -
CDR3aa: CASSQDRGAYEQYF
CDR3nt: TGTGCCAGCAGCCAAGACAGGGGGGCTTACGAGCAGTACTTC

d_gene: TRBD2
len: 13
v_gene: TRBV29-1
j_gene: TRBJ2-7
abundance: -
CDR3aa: CSALTSGVGEQYF
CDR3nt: TGCAGCGCCCTGACTAGCGGGGTCGGCGAGCAGTACTTC

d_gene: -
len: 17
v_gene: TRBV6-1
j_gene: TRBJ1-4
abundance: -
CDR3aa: CASSGTWTVLVGEKLFF
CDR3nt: TGTGCCAGCAGTGGAACATGGACGGTGTTGGTCGGGGAAAAACTGTTTTTT

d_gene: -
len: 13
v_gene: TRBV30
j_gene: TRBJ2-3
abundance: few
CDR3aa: CAWSRAGSDTQYF
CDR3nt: TGTGCCTGGAGTCGGGCAGGGTCCGATACGCAGTATTTT

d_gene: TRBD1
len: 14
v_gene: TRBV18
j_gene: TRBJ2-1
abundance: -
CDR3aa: CASCETGTYNEQFF
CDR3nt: TGTGCCAGCTGCGAGACAGGGACCTACAATGAGCAGTTCTTC

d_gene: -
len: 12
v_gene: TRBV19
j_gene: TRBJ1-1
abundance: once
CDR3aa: CASSITNTEAFF
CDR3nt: TGTGCCAGTAGTATCACGAACACTGAAGCTTTCTTT

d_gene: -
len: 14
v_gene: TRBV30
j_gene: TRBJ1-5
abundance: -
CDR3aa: CAWSVVGEGQPQHF
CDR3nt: TGTGCCTGGAGTGTAGTGGGGGAGGGTCAGCCCCAGCATTTT

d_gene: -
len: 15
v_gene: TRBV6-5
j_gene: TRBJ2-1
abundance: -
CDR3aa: CASKQSLVVRNEQFF
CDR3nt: TGTGCCAGCAAGCAGAGCCTAGTTGTTAGGAATGAGCAGTTCTTC

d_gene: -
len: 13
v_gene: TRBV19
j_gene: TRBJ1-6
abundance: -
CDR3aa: CASSIILFKSLHF
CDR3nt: TGTGCCAGTAGTATAATCTTGTTCAAGTCCCTCCACTTT

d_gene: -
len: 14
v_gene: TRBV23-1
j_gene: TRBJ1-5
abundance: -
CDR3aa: CASGLSDSNQPQHF
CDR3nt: TGCGCCAGCGGCCTTTCGGACAGCAATCAGCCCCAGCATTTT

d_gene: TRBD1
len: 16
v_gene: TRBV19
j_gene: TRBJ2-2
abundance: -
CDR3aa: CASSPQGASNTGELFF
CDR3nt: TGTGCCAGTAGTCCCCAGGGGGCTTCGAACACCGGGGAGCTGTTTTTT

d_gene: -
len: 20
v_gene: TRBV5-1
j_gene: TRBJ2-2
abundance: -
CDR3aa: CASSPQADGGQLANTGELFF
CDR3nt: TGCGCCAGCAGCCCACAAGCGGACGGGGGACAGCTAGCGAACACCGGGGAGCTGTTTTTT

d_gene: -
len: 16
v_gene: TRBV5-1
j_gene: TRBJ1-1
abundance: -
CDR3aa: CASSLVGRGMNTEAFF
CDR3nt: TGCGCCAGCAGCTTGGTGGGCAGGGGAATGAACACTGAAGCTTTCTTT

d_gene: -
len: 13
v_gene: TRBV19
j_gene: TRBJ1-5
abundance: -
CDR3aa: CASSAGMNQPQHF
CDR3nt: TGTGCCAGTAGTGCCGGGATGAATCAGCCCCAGCATTTT

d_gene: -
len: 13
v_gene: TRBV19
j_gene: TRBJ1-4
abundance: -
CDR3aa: CASSKRLGEKLFF
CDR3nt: TGTGCCAGTTCAAAAAGACTGGGGGAAAAACTGTTTTTT

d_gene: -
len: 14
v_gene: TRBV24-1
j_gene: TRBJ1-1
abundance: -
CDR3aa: CATSDSQGNTEAFF
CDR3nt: TGTGCCACCAGTGATTCACAGGGGAACACTGAAGCTTTCTTT

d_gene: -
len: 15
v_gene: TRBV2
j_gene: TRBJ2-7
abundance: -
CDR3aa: CASSGLGENSYEQYF
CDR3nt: TGTGCCAGCAGTGGCCTGGGGGAGAACTCCTACGAGCAGTACTTC

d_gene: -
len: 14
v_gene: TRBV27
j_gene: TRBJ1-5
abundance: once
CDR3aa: CASRTVNSNQPQHF
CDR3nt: TGTGCCAGCAGGACAGTAAATAGCAATCAGCCCCAGCATTTT

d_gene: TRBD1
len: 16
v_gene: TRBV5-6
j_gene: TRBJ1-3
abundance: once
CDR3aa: CASSRSGQGAGNTIYF
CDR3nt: TGTGCCAGCAGCCGGTCGGGACAGGGGGCTGGAAACACCATATATTTT

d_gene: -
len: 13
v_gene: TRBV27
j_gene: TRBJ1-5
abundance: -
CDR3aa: CASSKLGGQPQHF
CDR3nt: TGTGCCAGCAGTAAACTGGGGGGTCAGCCCCAGCATTTT

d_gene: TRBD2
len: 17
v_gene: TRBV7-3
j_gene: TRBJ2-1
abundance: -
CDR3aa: CASSLKPPTSGRGEQFF
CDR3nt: TGTGCCAGCAGCTTAAAGCCCCCGACTAGCGGGAGAGGCGAGCAGTTCTTC

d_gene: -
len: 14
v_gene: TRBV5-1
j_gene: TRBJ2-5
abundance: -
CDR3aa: CASSSAQFSETQYF
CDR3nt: TGCGCCAGCAGCTCTGCGCAGTTTTCAGAGACCCAGTACTTC

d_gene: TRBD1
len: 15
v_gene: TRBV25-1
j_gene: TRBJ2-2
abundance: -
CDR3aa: CASRSDRVLSGELFF
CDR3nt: TGTGCCAGCAGGTCGGACAGGGTGTTGTCCGGGGAGCTGTTTTTT

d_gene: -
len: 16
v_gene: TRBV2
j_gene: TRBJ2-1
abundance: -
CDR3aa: CASSEGAAKGLNEQFF
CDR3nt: TGTGCCAGCAGTGAAGGGGCGGCGAAGGGGTTAAATGAGCAGTTCTTC

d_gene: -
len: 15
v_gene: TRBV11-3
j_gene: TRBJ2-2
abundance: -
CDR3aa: CASSLTLANTGELFF
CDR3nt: TGTGCCAGCAGCTTAACTCTGGCGAACACCGGGGAGCTGTTTTTT

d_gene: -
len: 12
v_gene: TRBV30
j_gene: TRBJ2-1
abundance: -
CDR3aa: CAWSVASTEQFF
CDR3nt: TGTGCCTGGAGTGTGGCTAGCACTGAGCAGTTCTTC

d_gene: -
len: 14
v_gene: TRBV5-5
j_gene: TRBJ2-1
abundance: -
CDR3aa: CASSSDLSYNEQFF
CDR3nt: TGTGCCAGCAGTTCGGACCTCTCCTACAATGAGCAGTTCTTC

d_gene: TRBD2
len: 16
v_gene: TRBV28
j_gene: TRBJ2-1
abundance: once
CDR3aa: CASSYNTGLAGNEQFF
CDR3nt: TGTGCCAGCAGTTATAATACGGGACTAGCGGGAAATGAGCAGTTCTTC

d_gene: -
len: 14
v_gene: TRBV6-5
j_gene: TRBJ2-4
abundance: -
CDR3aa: CASRPGREKNIQYF
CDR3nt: TGTGCCAGCCGCCCCGGCAGGGAAAAAAACATTCAGTACTTC

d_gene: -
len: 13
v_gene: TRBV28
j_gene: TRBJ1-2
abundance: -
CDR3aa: CASREQGNYGYTF
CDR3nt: TGTGCCAGCAGGGAACAGGGCAACTATGGCTACACCTTC

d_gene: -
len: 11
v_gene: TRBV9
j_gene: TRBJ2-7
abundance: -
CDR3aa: CASSASYEQYF
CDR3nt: TGTGCCAGCAGCGCTTCCTACGAGCAGTACTTC

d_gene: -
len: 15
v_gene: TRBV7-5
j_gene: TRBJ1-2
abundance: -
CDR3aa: CARSPDMGMCYGYTF
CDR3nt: TGTGCCAGAAGCCCAGACATGGGTATGTGCTATGGCTACACCTTC

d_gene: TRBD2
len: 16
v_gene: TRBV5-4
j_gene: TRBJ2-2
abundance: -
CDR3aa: CASSARAGVITGELFF
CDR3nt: TGTGCCAGCAGCGCCCGAGCGGGAGTGATTACCGGGGAGCTGTTTTTT

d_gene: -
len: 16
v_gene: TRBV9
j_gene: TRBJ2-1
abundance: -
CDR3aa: CASSVGVGKGYNEQFF
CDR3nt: TGTGCCAGCAGCGTAGGGGTAGGTAAGGGTTACAATGAGCAGTTCTTC

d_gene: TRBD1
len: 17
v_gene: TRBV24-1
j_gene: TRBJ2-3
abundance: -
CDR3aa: CATSDPRDRDSTDTQYF
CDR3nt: TGTGCCACCAGTGACCCGAGGGACAGGGATAGTACAGATACGCAGTATTTT

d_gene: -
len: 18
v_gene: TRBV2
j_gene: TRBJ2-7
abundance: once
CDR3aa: CASSEGPYRSGIAHEQYF
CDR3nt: TGTGCCAGCAGTGAAGGCCCCTACAGGAGCGGCATAGCTCACGAGCAGTACTTC

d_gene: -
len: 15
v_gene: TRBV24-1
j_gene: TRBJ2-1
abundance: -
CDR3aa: CATSDSGANYNEQFF
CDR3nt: TGTGCCACCAGTGATTCGGGAGCGAACTACAATGAGCAGTTCTTC

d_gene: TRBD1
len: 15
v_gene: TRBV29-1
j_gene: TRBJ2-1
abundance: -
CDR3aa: CSVEEYAGGMNEQFF
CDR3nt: TGCAGCGTTGAAGAGTACGCAGGGGGTATGAATGAGCAGTTCTTC

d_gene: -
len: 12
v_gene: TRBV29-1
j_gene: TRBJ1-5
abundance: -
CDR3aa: CSVGVSNQPQHF
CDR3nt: TGCAGCGTTGGAGTCAGCAATCAGCCCCAGCATTTT

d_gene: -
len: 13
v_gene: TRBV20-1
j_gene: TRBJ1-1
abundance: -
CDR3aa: CSASDGGGTEAFF
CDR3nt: TGCAGTGCTAGTGACGGAGGTGGCACTGAAGCTTTCTTT

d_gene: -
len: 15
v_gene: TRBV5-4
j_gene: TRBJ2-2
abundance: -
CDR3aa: CASSLAGHNTGELFF
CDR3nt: TGTGCCAGCAGCTTGGCTGGACACAACACCGGGGAGCTGTTTTTT